The sequence of this T cell receptor (beta chain) was determined in a study of blood T cell repertoires in COVID-19. As for the study in general: Whether acute or convalescent, the COVID-19 samples came from the United States, Italy and Spain.

Of note for this clone: The same CDR3 can be traced to other DNA sequences in this sample.

Original methodology: Estimates of nucleated cell counts were drawn from the amplification of reference gene primers. Generated by immunoSEQ multiplex PCR, the TCRdb table keeps only in-frame clones and is missing some. V and J calls and clone size are copied from that table; D and trimming were computed from the DNA. The data contain hundreds of thousands of clones, about 90% of them seen just once; the ten biggest clones take up 2% to 2.5%. CDR3 length equals 13 residues. V was shortened by 1 base and J by 0 bases, with 4 bases between the two germline ends. CDR1 is SGHRS and CDR2 is YFSETQ in the germline V gene. A Seattle source enrolled patients during active infection and followed them longitudinally.

The V gene is TRBV5-1, the J gene TRBJ1-1; D gene ambiguous. Material: peripheral blood. The source is a woman between 55 and 75 years old with COVID-19, enrolled during active disease. The CDR3 loop reads CASSLFLNTEAFF. The CDR3 DNA reads TGCGCCAGCAGCTTGTTCTTGAACACTGAAGCTTTCTTT.